This T cell receptor beta chain came from a study of T cells in Graves' hyperthyroidism and ophthalmopathy. Study background: Initial diagnosis, before any treatment, was when peripheral blood was collected.

On this clonotype itself: Its antigen is not known.

Germline CDR1 SGHNT, CDR2 YYREEE (reference sequence). Germline trimming cut 4 bases from V and 5 bases from J; bases unmatched to any gene: 2. This CDR3 contains 14 residues. Exclusion followed for patients with uncontrolled infection, other autoimmune disease, pregnancy or lactation. Clinical symptoms, serum thyroxine and TRAb, thyroid ultrasound and orbital computed tomography together formed the diagnostic basis. Study-level results: The authors' 13 V-J model separated ophthalmopathy from stable hyperthyroidism.

It was RNA transcripts that yielded the amplified TCR beta CDR3 regions. HTBI primers were employed in a first-round RT-PCR of the TCR CDR3. Using its own MiXCR run on the multiplex PCR reads, TCRdb lists one record per CDR3 protein. The sample consists of approximately 380,000 distinct CDR3 sequences, about an eighth of them appearing once. V usage is TRBV5-4 and J usage is TRBJ2-2; 10 bases line up with TRBD1. The sample taken for sequencing was blood. The sequence was collected from a man between 45 and 60 years old with Graves' ophthalmopathy. CDR3 residues: CASSKDRGTGELFF. The CDR3 nucleotides read TGTGCCAGCAGCAAGGACAGGGGGACCGGGGAGCTGTTTTTT.